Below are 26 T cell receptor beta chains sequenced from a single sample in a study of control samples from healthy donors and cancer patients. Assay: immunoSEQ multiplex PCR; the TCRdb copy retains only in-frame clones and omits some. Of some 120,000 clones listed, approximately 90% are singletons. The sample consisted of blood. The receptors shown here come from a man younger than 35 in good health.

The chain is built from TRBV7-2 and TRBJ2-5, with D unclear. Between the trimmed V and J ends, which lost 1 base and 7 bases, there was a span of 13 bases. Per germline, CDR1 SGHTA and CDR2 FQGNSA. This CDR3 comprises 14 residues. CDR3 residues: CASSLEGRHGTQYF. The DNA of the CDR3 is TGTGCCAGCAGCTTAGAAGGGCGCCACGGGACCCAGTACTTC.

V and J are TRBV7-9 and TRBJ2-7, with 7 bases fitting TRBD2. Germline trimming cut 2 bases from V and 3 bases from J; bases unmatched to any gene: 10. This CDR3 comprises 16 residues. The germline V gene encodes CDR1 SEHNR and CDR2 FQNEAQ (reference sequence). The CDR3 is CASSLIEGGEGYEQYF. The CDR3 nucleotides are TGTGCCAGCAGCTTAATCGAGGGAGGGGAGGGCTACGAGCAGTACTTC.

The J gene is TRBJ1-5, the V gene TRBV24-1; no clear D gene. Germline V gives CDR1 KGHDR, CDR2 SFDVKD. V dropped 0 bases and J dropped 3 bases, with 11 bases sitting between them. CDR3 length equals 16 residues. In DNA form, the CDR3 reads TGTGCCACCAGTGATTTGCATGACGTATCCAATCAGCCCCAGCATTTT. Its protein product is CATSDLHDVSNQPQHF.

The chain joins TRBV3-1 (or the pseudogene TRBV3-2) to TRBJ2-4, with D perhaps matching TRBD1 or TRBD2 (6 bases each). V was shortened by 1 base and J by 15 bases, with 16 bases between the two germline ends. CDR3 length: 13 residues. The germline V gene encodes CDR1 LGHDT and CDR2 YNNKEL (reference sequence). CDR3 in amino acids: CASSQAGDGTSYF. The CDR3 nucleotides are TGTGCCAGCAGCCAAGCGGGGGACGGGACATCGTACTTC.

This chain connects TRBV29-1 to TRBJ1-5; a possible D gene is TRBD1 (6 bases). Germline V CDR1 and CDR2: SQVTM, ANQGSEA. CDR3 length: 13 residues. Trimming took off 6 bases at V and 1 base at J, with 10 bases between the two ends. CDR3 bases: TGCAGCGTATCCGACAGGAGCAATCAGCCCCAGCATTTT. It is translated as CSVSDRSNQPQHF.

CDR3 residues: CASSQEETVRTGHNSPLHF. CDR3 DNA: TGTGCCAGCAGCCAAGAAGAAACCGTCCGGACAGGTCACAATTCACCCCTCCACTTT. The chain is built from TRBV14 and TRBJ1-6, with TRBD1 matching 7 bases. The CDR3 extends over 19 amino acids. V shed 0 bases and J 7 bases; nucleotides not matched to a gene: 15. Germline lookup yields CDR1 SGHDN and CDR2 FVKESK.

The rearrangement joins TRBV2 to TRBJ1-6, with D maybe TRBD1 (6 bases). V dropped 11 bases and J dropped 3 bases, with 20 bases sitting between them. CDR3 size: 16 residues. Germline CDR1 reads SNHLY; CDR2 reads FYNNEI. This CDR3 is CAGCLGQNNYNSPLHF. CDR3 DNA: TGTGCCGGATGCTTAGGACAGAACAACTATAATTCACCCCTCCACTTT.

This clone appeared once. The CDR3 region has the DNA TGTGCCAGCAGCTTCGACAGAAGGACTGAAGCTTTCTTT. It encodes CASSFDRRTEAFF. The rearrangement uses TRBV7-3 and TRBJ1-1, with D possibly matching TRBD1 (5 bases). Trimming removed 3 bases at V and 5 bases at J, with 10 bases between. Per germline, CDR1 SGHTA and CDR2 FQGTGA. This CDR3 has 13 residues.

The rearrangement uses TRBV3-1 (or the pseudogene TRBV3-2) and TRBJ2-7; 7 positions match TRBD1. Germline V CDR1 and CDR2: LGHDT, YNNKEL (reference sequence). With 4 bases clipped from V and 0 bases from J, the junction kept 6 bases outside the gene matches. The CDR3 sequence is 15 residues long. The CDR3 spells CASSLNRGSSYEQYF. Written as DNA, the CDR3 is TGTGCCAGCAGCCTCAACAGGGGTAGCTCCTACGAGCAGTACTTC.

CDR3 residues: CASSDWDSFSSYNSPLHF. CDR3 nucleotides: TGTGCCAGCAGTGATTGGGACAGTTTCAGCTCCTATAATTCACCCCTCCACTTT. The chain combines TRBV25-1 with TRBJ1-6; 7 nucleotides agree with TRBD1. V lost 3 bases and J lost 0; bases outside the gene matches: 8. CDR3 length equals 18 residues. The germline V gene has CDR1 MGHDK and CDR2 SYGVNS.

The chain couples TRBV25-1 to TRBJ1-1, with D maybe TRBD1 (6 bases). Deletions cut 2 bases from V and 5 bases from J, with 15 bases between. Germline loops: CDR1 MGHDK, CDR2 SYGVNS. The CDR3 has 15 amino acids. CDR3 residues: CASSEGRGFRTEAFF. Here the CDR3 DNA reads TGTGCCAGCAGTGAAGGCAGGGGATTTAGGACTGAAGCTTTCTTT.

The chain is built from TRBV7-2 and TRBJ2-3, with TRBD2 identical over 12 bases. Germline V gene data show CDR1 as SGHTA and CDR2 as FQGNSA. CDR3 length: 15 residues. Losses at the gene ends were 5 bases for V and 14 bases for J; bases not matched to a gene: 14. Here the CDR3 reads CASSTIARLAGDPYF. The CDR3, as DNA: TGTGCCAGCAGCACAATCGCGCGACTAGCGGGGGACCCGTATTTT.

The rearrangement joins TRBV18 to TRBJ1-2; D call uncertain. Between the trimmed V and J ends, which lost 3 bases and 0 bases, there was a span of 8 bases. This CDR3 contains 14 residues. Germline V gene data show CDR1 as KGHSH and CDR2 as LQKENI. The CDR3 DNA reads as TGTGCCAGCTCACCCGGCGGGGCTAACTATGGCTACACCTTC. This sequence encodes CASSPGGANYGYTF.

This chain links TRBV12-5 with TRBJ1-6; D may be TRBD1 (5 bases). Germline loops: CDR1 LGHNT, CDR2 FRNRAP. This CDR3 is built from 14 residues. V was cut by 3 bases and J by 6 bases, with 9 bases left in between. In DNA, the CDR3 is TGTGCTAGTGGTTTCGGGGGACGTAATTCACCCCTCCACTTT. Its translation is CASGFGGRNSPLHF.

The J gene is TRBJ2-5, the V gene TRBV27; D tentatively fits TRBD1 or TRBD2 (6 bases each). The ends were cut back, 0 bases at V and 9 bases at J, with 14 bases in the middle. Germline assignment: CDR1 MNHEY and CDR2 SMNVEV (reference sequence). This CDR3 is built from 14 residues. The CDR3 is CASSLSPGARAQYF. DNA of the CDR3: TGTGCCAGCAGTTTATCCCCGGGGGCCAGGGCCCAGTACTTC.

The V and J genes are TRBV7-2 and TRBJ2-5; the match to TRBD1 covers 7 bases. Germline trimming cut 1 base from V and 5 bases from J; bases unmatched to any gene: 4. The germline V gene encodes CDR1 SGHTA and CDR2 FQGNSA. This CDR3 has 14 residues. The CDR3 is CASSLGPGQETQYF. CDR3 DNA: TGTGCCAGCAGCTTAGGTCCGGGACAGGAGACCCAGTACTTC.

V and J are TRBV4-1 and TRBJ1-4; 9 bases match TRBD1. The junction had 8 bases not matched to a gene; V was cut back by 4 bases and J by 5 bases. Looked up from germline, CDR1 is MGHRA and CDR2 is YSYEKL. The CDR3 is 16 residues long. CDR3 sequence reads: CASSRVTGTGNEKLFF. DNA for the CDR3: TGCGCCAGCAGCCGAGTTACCGGGACAGGGAATGAAAAACTGTTTTTT.

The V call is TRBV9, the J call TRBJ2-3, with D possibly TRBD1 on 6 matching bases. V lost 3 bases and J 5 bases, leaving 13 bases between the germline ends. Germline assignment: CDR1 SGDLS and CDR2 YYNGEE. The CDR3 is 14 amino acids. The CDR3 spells CASSEGTFVDTQYF. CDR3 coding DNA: TGTGCCAGCAGCGAGGGGACATTTGTAGATACGCAGTATTTT.

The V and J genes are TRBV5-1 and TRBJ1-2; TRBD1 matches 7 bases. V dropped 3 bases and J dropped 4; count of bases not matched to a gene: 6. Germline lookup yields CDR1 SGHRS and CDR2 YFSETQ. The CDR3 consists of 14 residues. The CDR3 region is CASSSTGKGYGYTF. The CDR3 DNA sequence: TGCGCCAGCAGCTCGACAGGGAAAGGCTATGGCTACACCTTC.

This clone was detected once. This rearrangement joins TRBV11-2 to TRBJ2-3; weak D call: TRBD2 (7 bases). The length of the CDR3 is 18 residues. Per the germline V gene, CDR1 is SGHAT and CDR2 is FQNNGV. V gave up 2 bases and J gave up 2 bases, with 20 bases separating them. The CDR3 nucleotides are TGTGCCAGCAGCTTAAGGGGGGGGTTATCCTGGTCCACAGATACGCAGTATTTT. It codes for CASSLRGGLSWSTDTQYF.

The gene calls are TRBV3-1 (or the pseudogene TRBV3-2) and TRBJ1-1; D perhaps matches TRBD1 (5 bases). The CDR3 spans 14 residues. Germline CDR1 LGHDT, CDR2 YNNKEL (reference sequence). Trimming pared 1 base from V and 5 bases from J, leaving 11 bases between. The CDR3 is CASSQAGRGTEAFF. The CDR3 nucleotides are TGTGCCAGCAGCCAAGCGGGGCGGGGTACTGAAGCTTTCTTT.

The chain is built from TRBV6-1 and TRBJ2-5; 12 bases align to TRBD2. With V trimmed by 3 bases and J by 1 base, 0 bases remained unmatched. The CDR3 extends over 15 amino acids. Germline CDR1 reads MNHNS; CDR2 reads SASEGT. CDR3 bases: TGTGCCAGCAGTGAGACTAGCGGGGGCCAAGAGACCCAGTACTTC. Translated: CASSETSGGQETQYF.

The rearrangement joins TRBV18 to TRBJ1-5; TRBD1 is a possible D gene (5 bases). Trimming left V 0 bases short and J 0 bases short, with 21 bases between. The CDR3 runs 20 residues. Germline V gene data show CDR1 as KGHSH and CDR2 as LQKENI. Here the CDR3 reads CASSPPLRDGRNPSNQPQHF. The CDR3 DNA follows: TGTGCCAGCTCACCACCTCTCAGGGACGGCCGGAATCCTAGCAATCAGCCCCAGCATTTT. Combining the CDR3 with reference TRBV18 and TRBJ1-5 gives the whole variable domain NAGVMQNPRHLVRRRGQEARLRCSPMKGHSHVYWYRQLPEEGLKFMVYLQKENIIDESGMPKERFSAEFPKEGPSILRIQQVVRGDSAAYFCASSPPLRDGRNPSNQPQHFGDGTRLSIL.

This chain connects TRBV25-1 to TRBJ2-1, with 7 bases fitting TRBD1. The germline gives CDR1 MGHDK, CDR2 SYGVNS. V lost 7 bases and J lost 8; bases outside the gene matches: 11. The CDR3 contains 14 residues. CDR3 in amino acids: CASNDWTGIDEQFF. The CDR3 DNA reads TGTGCCAGCAACGATTGGACAGGAATCGATGAGCAGTTCTTC.

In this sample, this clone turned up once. The chain's CDR3 is CASSRRDPIGNQPQHF. The CDR3 coding sequence is TGTGCCAGCAGTAGACGGGACCCTATAGGCAATCAGCCCCAGCATTTT. V gene TRBV27 combines with J gene TRBJ1-5, with D possibly TRBD1 on 5 matching bases. This CDR3 is built from 16 residues. Trimming removed 5 bases at V and 2 bases at J, with 16 bases between. Germline V gives CDR1 MNHEY, CDR2 SMNVEV (reference sequence).

Here the CDR3 DNA reads TGTGCCAGTAGTCTCTTATCCCAAATGGGGGGCTACACCTTC. The encoded protein is CASSLLSQMGGYTF. This chain connects TRBV19 to TRBJ1-2; D gene unclear. Trimming removed 5 bases at V and 8 bases at J, with 18 bases between. The CDR3 totals 14 residues. Germline lookup yields CDR1 LNHDA and CDR2 SQIVND (reference sequence).